These 13 T cell receptor beta chains came from one sample sequenced in a study of siplizumab effects on memory and regulatory T cells. Only in-frame clones appear in the TCRdb table, and some are missing; sequencing was by immunoSEQ multiplex PCR. The data contain about 110,000 clones, roughly 92% of them singletons. The sample comprised CD4+ T cells sorted from blood. The receptors originated from a human donor in good health.

The rearrangement joins TRBV9 to TRBJ2-1, with 10 bases matching TRBD2. This CDR3 contains 16 residues. The J segment lost 0 bases and the V segment lost 3 bases, leaving 3 bases of the junction unmatched. Germline V gene lookup returns CDR1 SGDLS and CDR2 YYNGEE. Here the CDR3 DNA reads TGTGCCAGCAGCGCGACTAGCGGGCCCTCCTACAATGAGCAGTTCTTC. Translating gives CASSATSGPSYNEQFF.

The chain is built from TRBV18 and TRBJ2-7; 8 bases match TRBD1. CDR1 is KGHSH and CDR2 is LQKENI in the germline V gene. V lost 0 bases, J lost 5 bases, and 6 bases stayed unmatched. The CDR3 extends over 15 amino acids. CDR3 region: CASSPPGQGGNEQYF. The CDR3, as DNA: TGTGCCAGCTCACCACCTGGACAGGGAGGCAACGAGCAGTACTTC. Combining the CDR3 with reference TRBV18 and TRBJ2-7 gives the whole variable domain NAGVMQNPRHLVRRRGQEARLRCSPMKGHSHVYWYRQLPEEGLKFMVYLQKENIIDESGMPKERFSAEFPKEGPSILRIQQVVRGDSAAYFCASSPPGQGGNEQYFGPGTRLTVT.

This sequence joins TRBV6-1 and TRBJ2-1; 14 bases map to TRBD2. V lost 2 bases and J lost 6; bases outside the gene matches: 3. There are 16 residues in the CDR3. The germline gives CDR1 MNHNS, CDR2 SASEGT. The DNA of the CDR3 is TGTGCCAGCAGTGAACCGGGACTAGCGGGGGCCAATGAGCAGTTCTTC. This encodes CASSEPGLAGANEQFF.

This rearrangement joins TRBV7-6 to TRBJ2-5, with a tentative D call TRBD2 (5 bases). Germline values: CDR1 SGHVS, CDR2 FNYEAQ. The germline V and J ends were trimmed by 3 bases and 0 bases, with 11 bases remaining between them. CDR3 length: 15 amino acids. CDR3 protein: CASSLLLGHQETQYF. The CDR3, as DNA: TGTGCCAGCAGCTTGTTACTAGGACACCAAGAGACCCAGTACTTC.

The chain carries TRBV11-2 and TRBJ2-7; D gene ambiguous. CDR1 and CDR2 from the germline V gene are SGHAT and FQNNGV. V was clipped by 5 bases and J by 2 bases, with 10 bases between them. This CDR3 has 13 residues. The CDR3 bases are TGTGCCAGCAGCACCGGGCCCACCTACGAGCAGTACTTC. Translation gives CASSTGPTYEQYF. Full variable domain (missing parts from reference TRBV11-2 and TRBJ2-7): EAGVAQSPRYKIIEKRQSVAFWCNPISGHATLYWYQQILGQGPKLLIQFQNNGVVDDSQLPKDRFSAERLKGVDSTLKIQPAKLEDSAVYLCASSTGPTYEQYFGPGTRLTVT.

V gene TRBV5-1 combines with J gene TRBJ2-2; D tentatively reads TRBD1 or TRBD2 (5 bases each). Trimming took off 4 bases at V and 2 bases at J, with 9 bases between the two ends. This CDR3 spans 14 amino acids. Germline CDR1 is SGHRS and CDR2 is YFSETQ. The CDR3 DNA reads as TGCGCCAGCAGCCCCGGGACCAACACCGGGGAGCTGTTTTTT. Translating it yields CASSPGTNTGELFF. The entire variable domain, with the rest obtained from reference TRBV5-1 and TRBJ2-2, is as follows: KAGVTQTPRYLIKTRGQQVTLSCSPISGHRSVSWYQQTPGQGLQFLFEYFSETQRNKGNFPGRFSGRQFSNSRSEMNVSTLELGDSALYLCASSPGTNTGELFFGEGSRLTVL.

Comments on this clone: One junction end does not reproduce the germline sequence, and a read error may be involved. The chain links TRBV7-7 to TRBJ2-5; 9 bases align to TRBD1. CDR1 is SSHAT, CDR2 FNYEAQ, per germline (reference sequence). The CDR3 contains 12 residues. The CDR3 DNA is TGTGCTAGCAGTCAGACAGGGGGGACCCAGTACTTC. Protein: CASSQTGGTQYF.

This rearrangement joins TRBV6-5 to TRBJ2-7; 7 bases fit TRBD1. Germline values: CDR1 MNHEY, CDR2 SVGAGI. Trimming at V came to 3 bases and at J to 6 bases, leaving 11 bases not matched to a gene. CDR3 length equals 15 residues. The CDR3 is CASSYWARTGSEQYF. The CDR3 DNA reads as TGTGCCAGCAGTTATTGGGCTCGGACAGGTTCCGAGCAGTACTTC.

This chain uses TRBV6-4 with TRBJ1-5; weak D call: TRBD1 (5 bases). Per germline, CDR1 MRHNA and CDR2 SNTAGT. V was cut by 2 bases and J by 4 bases, with 9 bases left in between. CDR3 length: 14 amino acids. In DNA form, the CDR3 reads TGTGCCAGCAGTGACGGTCAGGGAAATCAGCCCCAGCATTTT. Amino acids: CASSDGQGNQPQHF.

This chain links TRBV27 with TRBJ2-1, with 7 bases that match TRBD2. Germline CDR1 reads MNHEY; CDR2 reads SMNVEV (reference sequence). V dropped 4 bases and J dropped 0; count of bases not matched to a gene: 6. The CDR3 runs 16 residues. CDR3 residues: CASSSFGRSSYNEQFF. Here the CDR3 DNA reads TGTGCCAGCAGTTCGTTCGGGAGGAGCTCCTACAATGAGCAGTTCTTC.

This clone has only a few counts. This chain uses TRBV6-5 with TRBJ1-1; 9 bases are a match to TRBD1. V shed 7 bases and J 12 bases; nucleotides not matched to a gene: 12. Germline V gene lookup returns CDR1 MNHEY and CDR2 SVGAGI. The CDR3 spans 13 residues. Written as DNA, the CDR3 is TGTGCCAGCATCATAAGGGGGACAGGGCGATCTTTCTTT. Its protein is CASIIRGTGRSFF.

The chain combines TRBV11-1 with TRBJ2-6, with 9 bases lining up with TRBD1. CDR1 SGHAT and CDR2 FQDESV come from the germline V gene (reference sequence). CDR3 length equals 17 residues. The trim removed 8 bases at V and 1 base at J, leaving 9 bases unmatched. Here the CDR3 DNA reads TGTGCCAGCGCTACCGGGACAGGGAAATCTGGGGCCAACGTCCTGACTTTC. Translated: CASATGTGKSGANVLTF.

This clone is a singleton in its sample. The V and J genes are TRBV25-1 and TRBJ1-2; 9 bases match TRBD1. From germline, CDR1 is MGHDK and CDR2 SYGVNS. After removal of 7 bases from V and 7 bases from J, the junction contained 13 bases not matched to a gene. This CDR3 contains 15 residues. CDR3 sequence (DNA): TGTGCCAGCATGGCGACAGGGGGTTTTCTATCTGGCTACACCTTC. It encodes CASMATGGFLSGYTF.